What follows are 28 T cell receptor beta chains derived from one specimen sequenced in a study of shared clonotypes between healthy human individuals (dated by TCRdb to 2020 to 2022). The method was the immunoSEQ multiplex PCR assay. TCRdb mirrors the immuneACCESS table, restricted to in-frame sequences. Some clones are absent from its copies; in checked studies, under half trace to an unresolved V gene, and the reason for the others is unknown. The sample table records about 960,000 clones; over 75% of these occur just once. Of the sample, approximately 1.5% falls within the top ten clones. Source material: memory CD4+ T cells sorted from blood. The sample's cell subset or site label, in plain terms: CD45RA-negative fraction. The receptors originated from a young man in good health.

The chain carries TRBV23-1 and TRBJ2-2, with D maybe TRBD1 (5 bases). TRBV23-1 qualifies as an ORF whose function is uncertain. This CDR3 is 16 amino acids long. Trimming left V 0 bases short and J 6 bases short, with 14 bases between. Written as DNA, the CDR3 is TGCGCCAGCAGTCAATCGGGCAGGGTTACACCCGGGGAGCTGTTTTTT. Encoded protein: CASSQSGRVTPGELFF.

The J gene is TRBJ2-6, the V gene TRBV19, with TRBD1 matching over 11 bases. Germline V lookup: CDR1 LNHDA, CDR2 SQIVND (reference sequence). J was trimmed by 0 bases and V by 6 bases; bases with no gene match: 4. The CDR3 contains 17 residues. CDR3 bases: TGTGCCAGTAGGCGGACAGGGGGCGGCTCTGGGGCCAACGTCCTGACTTTC. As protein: CASRRTGGGSGANVLTF.

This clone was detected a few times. The CDR3 DNA reads TGCGCCAGCAGCTTGGGAGCGGGGGCCAACGAGCAGTACTTC. Translation gives CASSLGAGANEQYF. V usage is TRBV5-1 and J usage is TRBJ2-7; TRBD2 matches at 8 bases. The germline V gene encodes CDR1 SGHRS and CDR2 YFSETQ. The CDR3 consists of 14 residues. J gave up 5 bases and V 0 bases, and 4 bases lay outside the gene matches.

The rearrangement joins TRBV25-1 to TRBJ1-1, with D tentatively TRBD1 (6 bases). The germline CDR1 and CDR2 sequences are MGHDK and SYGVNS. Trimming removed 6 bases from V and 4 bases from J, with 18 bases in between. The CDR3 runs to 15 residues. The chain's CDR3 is CASRLGGGQGTEAFF. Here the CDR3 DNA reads TGTGCCAGCAGGCTGGGGGGCGGCCAAGGCACTGAAGCTTTCTTT.

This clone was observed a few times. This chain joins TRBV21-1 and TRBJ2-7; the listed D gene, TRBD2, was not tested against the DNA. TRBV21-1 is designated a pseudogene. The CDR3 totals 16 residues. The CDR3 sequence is CASSPGEADGSGEQYF. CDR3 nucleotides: TGTGCCAGCAGCCCGGGAGAGGCTGACGGGTCGGGCGAGCAGTACTTC.

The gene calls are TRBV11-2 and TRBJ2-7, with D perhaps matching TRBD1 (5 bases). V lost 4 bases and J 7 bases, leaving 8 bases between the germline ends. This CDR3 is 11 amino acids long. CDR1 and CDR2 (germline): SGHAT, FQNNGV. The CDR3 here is CASSSGLEQYF. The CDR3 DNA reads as TGTGCCAGCAGCTCAGGGTTGGAGCAGTACTTC. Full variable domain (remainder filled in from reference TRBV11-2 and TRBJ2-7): EAGVAQSPRYKIIEKRQSVAFWCNPISGHATLYWYQQILGQGPKLLIQFQNNGVVDDSQLPKDRFSAERLKGVDSTLKIQPAKLEDSAVYLCASSSGLEQYFGPGTRLTVT.

This CDR3 reads CASSDGQGTYEQYF. In DNA, the CDR3 is TGTGCCAGCAGCGACGGACAGGGGACCTACGAGCAGTACTTC. The chain employs TRBV5-6 and TRBJ2-7; 9 nucleotides agree with TRBD1. The germline V gene has CDR1 SGHDT and CDR2 YYEEEE. This CDR3 is built from 14 residues. V was pared by 4 bases and J by 2 bases, with 4 bases of the junction left unmatched. Combining the CDR3 with reference TRBV5-6 and TRBJ2-7 gives the whole variable domain DAGVTQSPTHLIKTRGQQVTLRCSPKSGHDTVSWYQQALGQGPQFIFQYYEEEERQRGNFPDRFSGHQFPNYSSELNVNALLLGDSALYLCASSDGQGTYEQYFGPGTRLTVT.

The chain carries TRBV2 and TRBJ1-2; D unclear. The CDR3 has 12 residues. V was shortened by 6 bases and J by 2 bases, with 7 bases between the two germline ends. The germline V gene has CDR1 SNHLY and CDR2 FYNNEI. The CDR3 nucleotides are TGTGCCAGCAGAATAGGGAACTATGGCTACACCTTC. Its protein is CASRIGNYGYTF.

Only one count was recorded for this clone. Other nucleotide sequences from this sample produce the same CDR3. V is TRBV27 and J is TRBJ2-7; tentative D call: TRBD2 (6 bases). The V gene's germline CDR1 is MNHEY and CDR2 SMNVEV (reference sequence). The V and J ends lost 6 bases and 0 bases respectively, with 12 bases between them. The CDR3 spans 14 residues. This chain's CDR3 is CASSPSGGSYEQYF. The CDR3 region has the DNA TGTGCCAGCAGCCCTTCCGGGGGCTCCTACGAGCAGTACTTC.

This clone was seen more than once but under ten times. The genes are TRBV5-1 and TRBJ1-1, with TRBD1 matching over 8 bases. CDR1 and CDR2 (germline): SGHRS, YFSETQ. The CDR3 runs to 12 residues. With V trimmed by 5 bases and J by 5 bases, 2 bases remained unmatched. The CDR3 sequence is CASRGQGTEAFF. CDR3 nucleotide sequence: TGCGCCAGCAGAGGACAGGGAACTGAAGCTTTCTTT.

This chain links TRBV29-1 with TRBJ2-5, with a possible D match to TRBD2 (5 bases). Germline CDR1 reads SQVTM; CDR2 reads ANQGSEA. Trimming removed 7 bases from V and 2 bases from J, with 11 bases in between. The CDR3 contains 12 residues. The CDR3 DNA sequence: TGCAGCGCGTCCGGGGAACAAGAGACCCAGTACTTC. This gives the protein CSASGEQETQYF.

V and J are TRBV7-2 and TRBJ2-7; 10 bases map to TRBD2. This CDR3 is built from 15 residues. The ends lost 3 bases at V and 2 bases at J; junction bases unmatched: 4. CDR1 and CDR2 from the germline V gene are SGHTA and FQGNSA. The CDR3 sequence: CASSFFTSGAYEQYF. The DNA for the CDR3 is TGTGCCAGCAGCTTCTTCACTAGCGGGGCCTACGAGCAGTACTTC.

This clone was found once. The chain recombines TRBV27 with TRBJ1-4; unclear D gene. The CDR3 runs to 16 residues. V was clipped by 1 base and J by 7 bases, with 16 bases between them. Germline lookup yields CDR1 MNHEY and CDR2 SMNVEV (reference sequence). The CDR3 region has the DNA TGTGCCAGCAGTTTATTGGCAGCTGATCGTCGTGAAAAACTGTTTTTT. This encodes CASSLLAADRREKLFF.

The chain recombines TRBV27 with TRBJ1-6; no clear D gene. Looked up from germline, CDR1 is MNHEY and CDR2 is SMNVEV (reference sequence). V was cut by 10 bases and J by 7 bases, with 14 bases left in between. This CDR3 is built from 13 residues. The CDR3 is CATGLWGNSPLHF. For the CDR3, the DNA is TGTGCCACAGGCTTATGGGGAAATTCACCCCTCCACTTT.

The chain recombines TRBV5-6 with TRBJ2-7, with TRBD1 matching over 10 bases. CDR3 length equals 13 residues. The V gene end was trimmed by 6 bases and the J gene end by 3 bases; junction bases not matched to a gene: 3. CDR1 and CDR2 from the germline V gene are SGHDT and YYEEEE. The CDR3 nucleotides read TGTGCCAGCACCAGGGACAGGGGCTACGAGCAGTACTTC. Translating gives CASTRDRGYEQYF.

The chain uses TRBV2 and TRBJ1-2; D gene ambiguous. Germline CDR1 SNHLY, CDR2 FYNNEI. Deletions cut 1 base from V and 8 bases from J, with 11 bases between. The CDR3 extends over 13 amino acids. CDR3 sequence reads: CASSEGLGAGYTF. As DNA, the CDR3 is TGTGCCAGCAGTGAAGGACTCGGAGCGGGCTACACCTTC.

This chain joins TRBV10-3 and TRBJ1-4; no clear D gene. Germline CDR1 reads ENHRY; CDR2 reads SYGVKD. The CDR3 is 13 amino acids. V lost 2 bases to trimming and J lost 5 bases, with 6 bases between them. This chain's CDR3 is CAISEVLNEKLFF. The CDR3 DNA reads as TGTGCCATCAGTGAGGTCCTAAATGAAAAACTGTTTTTT.

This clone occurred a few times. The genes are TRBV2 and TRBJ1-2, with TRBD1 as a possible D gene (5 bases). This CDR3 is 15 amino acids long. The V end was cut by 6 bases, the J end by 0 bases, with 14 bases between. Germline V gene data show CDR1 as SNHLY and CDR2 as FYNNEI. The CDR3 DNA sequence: TGTGCCAGCAGAGAAACGACAGCCTCTAACTATGGCTACACCTTC. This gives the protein CASRETTASNYGYTF. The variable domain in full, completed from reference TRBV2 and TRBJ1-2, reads EPEVTQTPSHQVTQMGQEVILRCVPISNHLYFYWYRQILGQKVEFLVSFYNNEISEKSEIFDDQFSVERPDGSNFTLKIRSTKLEDSAMYFCASRETTASNYGYTFGSGTRLTVV.

The DNA for the CDR3 is TGTGCCAGCAGCTTTAATAGCGGGAGTCGGGGCACAGATACGCAGTATTTT. This encodes CASSFNSGSRGTDTQYF. The J gene is TRBJ2-3, the V gene TRBV7-2; 9 nucleotides match TRBD2. Losses at the gene ends were 3 bases for V and 1 base for J; bases not matched to a gene: 8. The CDR3 sequence is 17 residues long. Germline CDR1 and CDR2: SGHTA and FQGNSA.

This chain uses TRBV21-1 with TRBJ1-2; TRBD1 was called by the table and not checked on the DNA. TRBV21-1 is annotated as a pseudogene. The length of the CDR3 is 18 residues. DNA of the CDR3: TGTGCCAGCAGCAAATTTAGGGGGACAGGGGCAATAAACTATGGCTACACCTTC. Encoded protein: CASSKFRGTGAINYGYTF.

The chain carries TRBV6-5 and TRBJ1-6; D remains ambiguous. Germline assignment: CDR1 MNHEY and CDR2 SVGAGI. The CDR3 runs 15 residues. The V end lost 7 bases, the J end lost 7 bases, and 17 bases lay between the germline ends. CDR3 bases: TGTGCCAGCACCTTGAGACGGGCCTTAAATTCACCCCTCCACTTT. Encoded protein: CASTLRRALNSPLHF.

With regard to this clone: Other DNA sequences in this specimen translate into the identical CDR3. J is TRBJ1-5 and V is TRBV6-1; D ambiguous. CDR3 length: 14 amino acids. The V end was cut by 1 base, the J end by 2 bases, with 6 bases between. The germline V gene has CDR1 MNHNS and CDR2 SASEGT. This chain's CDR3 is CASSEGRGNQPQHF. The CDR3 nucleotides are TGTGCCAGCAGTGAAGGGAGGGGCAATCAGCCCCAGCATTTT.

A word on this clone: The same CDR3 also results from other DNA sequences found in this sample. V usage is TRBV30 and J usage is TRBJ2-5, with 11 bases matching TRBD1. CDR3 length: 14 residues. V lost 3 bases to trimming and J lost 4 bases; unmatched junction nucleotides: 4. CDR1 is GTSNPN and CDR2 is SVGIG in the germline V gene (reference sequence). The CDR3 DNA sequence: TGTGCCTGGAGCGGGACAGGGGGTCGAGAGACCCAGTACTTC. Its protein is CAWSGTGGRETQYF.

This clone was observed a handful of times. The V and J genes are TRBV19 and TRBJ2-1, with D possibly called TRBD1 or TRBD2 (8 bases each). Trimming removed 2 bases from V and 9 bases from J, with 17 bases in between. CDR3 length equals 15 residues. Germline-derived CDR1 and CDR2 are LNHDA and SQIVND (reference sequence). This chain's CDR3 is CASSIMGQAGGEQFF. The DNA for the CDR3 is TGTGCCAGTAGTATAATGGGACAGGCGGGAGGTGAGCAGTTCTTC.

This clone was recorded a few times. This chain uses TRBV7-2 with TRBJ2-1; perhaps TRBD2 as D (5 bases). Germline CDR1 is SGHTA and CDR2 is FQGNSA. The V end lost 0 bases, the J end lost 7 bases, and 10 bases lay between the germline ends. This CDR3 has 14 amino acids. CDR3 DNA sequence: TGTGCCAGCAGCTTAGCGCTAGCCCCTAATGAGCAGTTCTTC. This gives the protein CASSLALAPNEQFF.

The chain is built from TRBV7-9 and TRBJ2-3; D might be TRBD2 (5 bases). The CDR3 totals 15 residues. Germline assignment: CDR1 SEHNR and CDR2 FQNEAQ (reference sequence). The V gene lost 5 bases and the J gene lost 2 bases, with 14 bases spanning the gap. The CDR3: CASSPEGLITDTQYF. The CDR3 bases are TGTGCCAGCAGCCCCGAGGGTCTCATCACAGATACGCAGTATTTT. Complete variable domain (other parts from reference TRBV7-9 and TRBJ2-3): DTGVSQNPRHKITKRGQNVTFRCDPISEHNRLYWYRQTLGQGPEFLTYFQNEAQLEKSRLLSDRFSAERPKGSFSTLEIQRTEQGDSAMYLCASSPEGLITDTQYFGPGTRLTVL.

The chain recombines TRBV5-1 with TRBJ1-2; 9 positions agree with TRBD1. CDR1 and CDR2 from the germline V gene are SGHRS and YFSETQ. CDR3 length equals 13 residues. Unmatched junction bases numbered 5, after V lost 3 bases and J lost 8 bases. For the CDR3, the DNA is TGCGCCAGCAGCTCTACAGGGGGCGGAGGCTACACCTTC. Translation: CASSSTGGGGYTF.

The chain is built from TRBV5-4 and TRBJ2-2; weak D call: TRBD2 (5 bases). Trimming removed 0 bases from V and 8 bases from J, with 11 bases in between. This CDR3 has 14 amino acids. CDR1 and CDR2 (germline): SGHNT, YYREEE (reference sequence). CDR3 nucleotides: TGTGCCAGCAGCTTGGCGGGGAACGTTGGGGAGCTGTTTTTT. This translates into CASSLAGNVGELFF.